This TCR beta chain was recorded in a study of control samples from healthy donors and cancer patients. Generated by immunoSEQ multiplex PCR, the TCRdb table keeps only in-frame clones and is missing some. Here the sample spans approximately 140,000 clones, about 90% being singletons. CDR1 MGHDK and CDR2 SYGVNS come from the germline V gene. The CDR3 has 17 residues. Trimming at V came to 2 bases and at J to 4 bases, leaving 11 bases not matched to a gene. The J gene is TRBJ2-5, the V gene TRBV25-1, with 9 bases identical to TRBD1. The specimen sequenced was PBMCs. The origin of this receptor is a man aged 45-65 years with head and neck cancer. Written as DNA, the CDR3 is TGTGCCAGCAGTGAAAGTTTAATGGGACAGGGTCGAGAGACCCAGTACTTC. Translation: CASSESLMGQGRETQYF.